These T cell receptor beta chains were read from a single sample in a study of response to subunit inactivated influenza vaccine. TCRdb reanalysed the RT-PCR reads using MiXCR and keeps one entry per CDR3 protein. The sample holds 500,000 to 550,000 distinct CDR3 sequences, around 21% seen once. These data also featured in a second study, about T cells expressing NK-cell markers.

Sequences were derived from CD4+ T cells sorted from PBMCs, sampled 11 to 12 days after vaccination. The receptors stem from a man in his fifties who received an inactivated influenza vaccine. The CDR3 runs from the conserved cysteine through the conserved F or W. Expanded clones get a size class; other rows say once, few or many, or leave the size out.

len: 15; j_gene: TRBJ2-1; abundance: few; v_gene: TRBV12-3/TRBV12-4; CDR3aa: CASSLKAGGQNEQFF
len: 15; j_gene: TRBJ1-4; abundance: .; v_gene: TRBV4-1; CDR3aa: CASSPRDRGGEKLFF
len: 14; j_gene: TRBJ2-7; abundance: few; v_gene: TRBV6-2/TRBV6-3; CDR3aa: CASSLSSGVYEQYF
len: 15; j_gene: TRBJ2-2; abundance: .; v_gene: TRBV19; CDR3aa: CASSIVLANTGELFF
len: 13; j_gene: TRBJ1-5; abundance: .; v_gene: TRBV20-1; CDR3aa: CSAGIGSQRPQHF
len: 15; j_gene: TRBJ2-7; abundance: .; v_gene: TRBV24-1; CDR3aa: CATSDPGQGTYEQYF
len: 14; j_gene: TRBJ2-7; abundance: .; v_gene: TRBV3-1; CDR3aa: CASSESGMGYEQYF
len: 15; j_gene: TRBJ2-3; abundance: few; v_gene: TRBV7-2; CDR3aa: CASSTYRGSTDTQYF
len: 15; j_gene: TRBJ2-1; abundance: few; v_gene: TRBV28; CDR3aa: CASSENSGSRNEQFF
len: 15; j_gene: TRBJ2-7; abundance: once; v_gene: TRBV3-1; CDR3aa: CASTQLLAGGGEQYF
len: 15; j_gene: TRBJ2-1; abundance: .; v_gene: TRBV7-2; CDR3aa: CASSLARGTRNEQFF
len: 14; j_gene: TRBJ2-7; abundance: .; v_gene: TRBV6-2/TRBV6-3; CDR3aa: CASTPGRGTYEQYF
len: 12; j_gene: TRBJ1-2; abundance: .; v_gene: TRBV20-1; CDR3aa: CSARDRGYGYTF
len: 14; j_gene: TRBJ2-1; abundance: .; v_gene: TRBV12-3/TRBV12-4; CDR3aa: CASRPGTGHNEQFF
len: 14; j_gene: TRBJ2-2; abundance: .; v_gene: TRBV12-3/TRBV12-4; CDR3aa: CAIRTGPNTGELFF
len: 14; j_gene: TRBJ2-1; abundance: few; v_gene: TRBV5-1; CDR3aa: CASSSAPANNEQFF
len: 16; j_gene: TRBJ2-7; abundance: .; v_gene: TRBV12-3/TRBV12-4; CDR3aa: CASSPGSGTGTDEQYF
len: 15; j_gene: TRBJ2-7; abundance: once; v_gene: TRBV20-1; CDR3aa: CSARPSHKGIHEQYF
len: 14; j_gene: TRBJ2-7; abundance: few; v_gene: TRBV7-9; CDR3aa: CASSTRQGGYEQYF
len: 14; j_gene: TRBJ2-1; abundance: few; v_gene: TRBV7-2; CDR3aa: CASSFDYSYNEQFF
len: 17; j_gene: TRBJ2-5; abundance: many; v_gene: TRBV12-3/TRBV12-4; CDR3aa: CASRAGLAGGGEETQYF
len: 12; j_gene: TRBJ1-2; abundance: many; v_gene: TRBV6-2/TRBV6-3; CDR3aa: CASSDRGYGYTF
len: 14; j_gene: TRBJ1-5; abundance: few; v_gene: TRBV27; CDR3aa: CASSLRGDNQPQHF
len: 13; j_gene: TRBJ2-5; abundance: few; v_gene: TRBV11-3; CDR3aa: CASSRAFQETQYF
len: 14; j_gene: TRBJ1-3; abundance: .; v_gene: TRBV7-6; CDR3aa: CASSLTGAGNTIYF